Detailed here is one T cell receptor beta chain. Its antigen is not known. Trimming took 6 bases from V and 5 from J, leaving 14 bases between them. The germline V gene has CDR1 MNHNY and CDR2 SVGAGI (reference sequence). This CDR3 is 13 amino acids long. TCRdb itself ran the reads through MiXCR, one entry per CDR3 protein. The data hold some 900,000 distinct CDR3 sequences, with about 33% observed a single time. The data originate from a study of T cell repertoires in cytomegalovirus infection. Study background: Matching HLA type, along with CMV infection, was indicated by public TCR beta signatures. Study-wide results and caveats: Cumulative frequency (of public TCR beta family members) identified carriers of CMV plus the relevant HLA.

This sequence was found in a human donor in good health (CMV status not recorded). Some clones in this sample may be carry-over from other donors' samples. V gene TRBV6-6 combines with J gene TRBJ2-7; possibly TRBD2 for D (7 bases). The sample consisted of cultured CD8+ T cells from PBMCs, taken from culture after CMV antigen stimulation. CDR3: CASSHRGANEQYF. CDR3 nucleotides: TGTGCCAGCAGCCACCGGGGGGCTAACGAGCAGTACTTC.